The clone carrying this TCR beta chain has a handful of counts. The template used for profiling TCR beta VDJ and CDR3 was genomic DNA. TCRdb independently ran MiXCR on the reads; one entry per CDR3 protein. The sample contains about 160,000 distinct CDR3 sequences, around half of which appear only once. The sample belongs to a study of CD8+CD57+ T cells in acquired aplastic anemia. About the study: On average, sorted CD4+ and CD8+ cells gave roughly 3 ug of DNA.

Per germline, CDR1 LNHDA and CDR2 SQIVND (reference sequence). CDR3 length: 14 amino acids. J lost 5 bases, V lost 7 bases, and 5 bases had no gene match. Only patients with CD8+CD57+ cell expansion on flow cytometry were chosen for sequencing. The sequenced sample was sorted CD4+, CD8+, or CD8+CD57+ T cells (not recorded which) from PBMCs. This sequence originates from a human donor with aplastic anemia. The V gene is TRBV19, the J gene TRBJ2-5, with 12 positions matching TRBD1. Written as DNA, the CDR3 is TGTGCCAGTACCGGGACAGGGGGCGTGGAGACCCAGTACTTC. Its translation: CASTGTGGVETQYF.